Listed below are T cell receptor beta chains from one sample, sequenced in a study of identical twins. TCRdb called the 5' RACE reads again in MiXCR, with one record for every CDR3 protein. This table has a few hundred thousand distinct CDR3 sequences, around 9.7% appearing once. The sequencing sample was made of naive T cells sorted from blood. Receptors were obtained from a woman aged 50 to 65 in good health. The CDR3 runs from the conserved cysteine through the conserved F or W. D genes are given only for firm matches. The size field is filled for only some rows; it gives once, few, many or a size class.

J | V | size | D | DNA | CDR3
TRBJ2-5 | TRBV7-9 | few | NA | TGTGCCAGCAGCTTAGTCCTCTTGGGGAATGAAGAGACCCAGTACTTC | CASSLVLLGNEETQYF
TRBJ2-7 | TRBV6-5 | many | TRBD2 | TGTGCCAGCAGTAAACCGAGGACTAGGCCCGACGCCGGCCTATACGAGCAGTACTTC | CASSKPRTRPDAGLYEQYF
TRBJ2-3 | TRBV29-1 | many | TRBD2 | TGCAGCGTTGAGGCTAGCGGTGGATTCGGTACGCAGTATTTT | CSVEASGGFGTQYF
TRBJ2-1 | TRBV4-1 | many | TRBD2 | TGCGCCAGCAGCCAACCACTAGCGGGAGGCCCCTACAATGAGCAGTTCTTC | CASSQPLAGGPYNEQFF
TRBJ2-1 | TRBV10-3 | few | NA | TGTGCCATCAAGGGGGGGCGGGAGACCTACAATGAGCAGTTCTTC | CAIKGGRETYNEQFF
TRBJ2-7 | TRBV7-8 | few | TRBD1 | TGTGCCAGCAGCTTAGGCCCGGGACAGGGGGCATTTGGCGAGCAGTACTTC | CASSLGPGQGAFGEQYF
TRBJ2-2 | TRBV7-9 | many | TRBD2 | TGTGCCAGCAGCCTCTATAGCGGGAGCACCGGGGAGCTGTTTTTT | CASSLYSGSTGELFF
TRBJ2-1 | TRBV20-1 | NA | TRBD1 | TGCAGTGCCCCCTCCGTACAGGGGGAGCAGTTCTTC | CSAPSVQGEQFF
TRBJ2-5 | TRBV25-1 | few | NA | TGTGCCAGCAGTGAAGGAGGGGCTTACCAAGAGACCCAGTACTTC | CASSEGGAYQETQYF
TRBJ1-1 | TRBV5-1 | many | NA | TGCGCCAGCAGCTTCGGTCTCGAGAACACTGAAGCTTTCTTT | CASSFGLENTEAFF
TRBJ2-1 | TRBV10-3 | many | TRBD2 | TGTGCCATCAGTGATCCCGGAGCGGGAGACAATGAGCAGTTCTTC | CAISDPGAGDNEQFF
TRBJ2-2 | TRBV24-1 | NA | TRBD1 | TGTGCCACCAGTGATCCGGGACAGGACTTGGGGGAGCTGTTTTTT | CATSDPGQDLGELFF
TRBJ2-1 | TRBV28 | once | TRBD2 | TGTGCCAGCAGCTACCCCCAAGCGGGAATAAGGGGCTCCTACAATGAGCAGTTCTTC | CASSYPQAGIRGSYNEQFF
TRBJ2-1 | TRBV5-1 | NA | TRBD2 | TGCGCCACAGGGACTAGCGGGTTCTGTGAGCAGTTCTTC | CATGTSGFCEQFF